A selection of T cell receptor beta chains follows, all from one sample in a study of cytotoxic CD8 clonotypes in ibrutinib-treated CLL. Profiled with immunoSEQ multiplex PCR; TCRdb holds only in-frame clones, not every one. The table includes fewer than 300,000 clones, 60% to 80% detected once. The sample consisted of PBMCs, taken at disease progression, from a patient treated with ibrutinib. Receptor source: a human donor with chronic lymphocytic leukemia. CDR3s include the opening cysteine and the closing phenylalanine or tryptophan. Fields, in order: CDR3 length, D gene, V gene, clone size, J gene, CDR3 protein, CDR3 DNA. D genes are given only for firm matches. Rows may omit the clone size; those that give it use once, few, many or a size class.

length: 13; D: TRBD1; V: TRBV6-5; size: -; J: TRBJ2-5; CDR3: CASTRQGSETQYF; DNA: TGTGCCAGCACCAGACAGGGTTCAGAGACCCAGTACTTC
length: 14; D: TRBD1; V: TRBV7-9; size: few; J: TRBJ2-7; CDR3: CASTVGQGAYEQYF; DNA: TGTGCCAGCACCGTGGGACAGGGGGCTTACGAGCAGTACTTC
length: 14; D: -; V: TRBV27; size: -; J: TRBJ2-7; CDR3: CASSPTEDNYEQYF; DNA: TGTGCCAGCAGCCCGACGGAGGACAACTACGAGCAGTACTTC
length: 15; D: TRBD1; V: TRBV19; size: few; J: TRBJ2-3; CDR3: CASSSRGNRADTQYF; DNA: TGTGCCAGTAGTTCCAGGGGGAACCGGGCAGATACGCAGTATTTT
length: 13; D: -; V: TRBV15; size: -; J: TRBJ2-7; CDR3: CATSRSRGREQYF; DNA: TGTGCCACCAGCCGAAGCAGGGGGAGGGAGCAGTACTTC
length: 19; D: -; V: TRBV7-9; size: -; J: TRBJ2-4; CDR3: CASSLFVPMGTAGKNIQYF; DNA: TGTGCCAGCAGCTTATTTGTCCCCATGGGGACAGCGGGCAAAAACATTCAGTACTTC
length: 13; D: -; V: TRBV11-3; size: -; J: TRBJ2-2; CDR3: CASSATFAGELFF; DNA: TGTGCCAGCAGCGCGACATTCGCCGGGGAGCTGTTTTTT
length: 11; D: -; V: TRBV29-1; size: -; J: TRBJ1-3; CDR3: CSVESGNTIYF; DNA: TGCAGCGTTGAGTCGGGAAACACCATATATTTT
length: 14; D: TRBD2; V: TRBV5-1; size: -; J: TRBJ2-7; CDR3: CASSPTSGSYEQYF; DNA: TGCGCCAGCAGCCCAACTAGCGGGAGCTACGAGCAGTACTTC
length: 17; D: TRBD1; V: TRBV5-1; size: once; J: TRBJ1-3; CDR3: CASSLEKDRRSGNTIYF; DNA: TGCGCCAGCAGCTTGGAAAAGGACAGGCGCTCTGGAAACACCATATATTTT
length: 15; D: -; V: TRBV9; size: once; J: TRBJ1-4; CDR3: CASSVELSGVEKLFF; DNA: TGTGCCAGCAGCGTAGAGCTGTCAGGGGTGGAAAAACTGTTTTTT
length: 14; D: -; V: TRBV7-6; size: -; J: TRBJ2-5; CDR3: CASRAGRGWKTQYF; DNA: TGTGCCAGCAGGGCAGGACGGGGTTGGAAGACCCAGTACTTC
length: 12; D: -; V: TRBV19; size: -; J: TRBJ1-2; CDR3: CASSPREYGYTF; DNA: TGTGCCAGTAGTCCCAGAGAATATGGCTACACCTTC
length: 13; D: TRBD2; V: TRBV9; size: -; J: TRBJ2-7; CDR3: CASSPRLAEEQYF; DNA: TGTGCCAGCAGCCCCCGACTAGCGGAGGAGCAGTACTTC
length: 15; D: TRBD1; V: TRBV15; size: -; J: TRBJ1-4; CDR3: CATSRARGYGEKLFF; DNA: TGTGCCACCAGCAGAGCCAGGGGGTACGGTGAAAAACTGTTTTTT
length: 15; D: -; V: TRBV28; size: -; J: TRBJ1-2; CDR3: CASSFIPATGFGYTF; DNA: TGTGCCAGCAGTTTTATCCCCGCAACAGGGTTTGGCTACACCTTC
length: 15; D: -; V: TRBV5-4; size: -; J: TRBJ1-4; CDR3: CASSATGPGDEKLFF; DNA: TGTGCCAGCAGCGCAACAGGGCCGGGGGATGAAAAACTGTTTTTT
length: 10; D: -; V: TRBV28; size: -; J: TRBJ2-7; CDR3: CASSRYEQYF; DNA: TGTGCCAGCAGCCGCTACGAGCAGTACTTC
length: 12; D: -; V: TRBV29-1; size: -; J: TRBJ2-1; CDR3: CSVEAISLEQFF; DNA: TGCAGCGTTGAAGCCATCTCGTTGGAGCAGTTCTTC
length: 14; D: -; V: TRBV5-1; size: -; J: TRBJ2-2; CDR3: CASSLRGQTGELFF; DNA: TGCGCCAGCAGCTTGCGGGGCCAGACCGGGGAGCTGTTTTTT
length: 18; D: -; V: TRBV19; size: -; J: TRBJ1-3; CDR3: CASSIRLNAGRTGNTIYF; DNA: TGTGCCAGTAGTATCCGCCTCAATGCGGGGAGAACTGGAAACACCATATATTTT
length: 15; D: TRBD2; V: TRBV7-9; size: -; J: TRBJ2-1; CDR3: CASSLALAAYNEQFF; DNA: TGTGCCAGCAGCTTAGCCCTAGCGGCCTACAATGAGCAGTTCTTC
length: 13; D: TRBD2; V: TRBV11-2; size: -; J: TRBJ2-7; CDR3: CASTEAGLYEQYF; DNA: TGTGCCAGCACCGAAGCGGGGCTCTACGAGCAGTACTTC
length: 15; D: -; V: TRBV27; size: few; J: TRBJ2-2; CDR3: CASSLYTGNTGELFF; DNA: TGTGCCAGCAGTTTATATACAGGGAACACCGGGGAGCTGTTTTTT
length: 13; D: -; V: TRBV28; size: -; J: TRBJ2-7; CDR3: CASSPGITYEQYF; DNA: TGTGCCAGCAGTCCCGGGATCACCTACGAGCAGTACTTC
length: 17; D: TRBD2; V: TRBV28; size: -; J: TRBJ2-5; CDR3: CASSLGLAGEGQETQYF; DNA: TGTGCCAGCAGTTTGGGACTAGCGGGAGAGGGTCAAGAGACCCAGTACTTC
length: 19; D: TRBD2; V: TRBV18; size: -; J: TRBJ2-2; CDR3: CASSLNPTRLAANTGELFF; DNA: TGTGCCAGCTCACTCAACCCGACTCGACTAGCGGCGAACACCGGGGAGCTGTTTTTT
length: 16; D: -; V: TRBV4-1; size: few; J: TRBJ2-1; CDR3: CASSRPPSSSYNEQFF; DNA: TGCGCCAGCAGCCGCCCACCGAGTAGCTCCTACAATGAGCAGTTCTTC